These 25 T cell receptor beta chains came from one sample sequenced in a study of OX40 agonist ivuxolimab in advanced cancers. Sequencing was performed with immunoSEQ multiplex PCR; in TCRdb, only in-frame clones are kept and a portion is missing. The data contain roughly 77,000 clones, 92% of them singletons. The sample consisted of CD4+ or CD8+ T cells sorted from blood, taken in a trial of the OX40 agonist ivuxolimab. These receptor sequences come from an adult with an advanced solid tumor such as melanoma, head and neck, liver or kidney cancer.

The chain has TRBV7-9 and TRBJ2-3, with D unclear. The CDR3 runs 18 residues. Germline lookup yields CDR1 SEHNR and CDR2 FQNEAQ (reference sequence). The V gene lost 4 bases and the J gene lost 0 bases, with 20 bases spanning the gap. In DNA form, the CDR3 reads TGTGCCAGCAGCTCCCCCCTTGGGCGATTGGCTAGCACAGATACGCAGTATTTT. Amino acids: CASSSPLGRLASTDTQYF.

The rearrangement links TRBV9 to TRBJ1-4; D call uncertain. Germline V gene data show CDR1 as SGDLS and CDR2 as YYNGEE. The CDR3 is 15 amino acids. Trimming pared 3 bases from V and 4 bases from J, leaving 13 bases between. The CDR3 coding sequence is TGTGCCAGCAGCGGAGGGAGACCTTATAATGAAAAACTGTTTTTT. Protein sequence: CASSGGRPYNEKLFF.

The V and J genes are TRBV2 and TRBJ1-1; possible D gene TRBD1, 6 bases. This CDR3 is built from 16 residues. V lost 7 bases, J lost 5 bases, and 23 bases lay in between. Looked up from germline, CDR1 is SNHLY and CDR2 is FYNNEI. CDR3 coding DNA: TGTGCCAGCAATCCCCCCGAGGCAGGGGTTTATACTGAAGCTTTCTTT. Translation: CASNPPEAGVYTEAFF.

The CDR3 coding sequence is TGTGCCACCAACCCGGGTGGAGGGGGTCCCCTACATCAGCCCCAGCATTTT. It yields the protein CATNPGGGGPLHQPQHF. The chain links TRBV15 to TRBJ1-5; weak D call: TRBD1 (6 bases). From germline, CDR1 is LNHNV and CDR2 YYDKDF (reference sequence). The V end was cut by 7 bases, the J end by 5 bases, with 24 bases between. The CDR3 is 17 residues long.

The V gene is TRBV19, the J gene TRBJ2-7, with D perhaps assigned TRBD1 or TRBD2 (5 bases each). The CDR3 runs 13 residues. V dropped 8 bases and J dropped 3 bases, with 14 bases sitting between them. Germline V gene data show CDR1 as LNHDA and CDR2 as SQIVND (reference sequence). CDR3 loop: CASSSGTYYEQYF. CDR3 bases: TGTGCCAGTTCCTCCGGGACCTACTACGAGCAGTACTTC.

In its sample, this clone was seen once. The V call is TRBV6-1, the J call TRBJ2-1, with a tentative D call TRBD2 (7 bases). Germline CDR1 MNHNS, CDR2 SASEGT. V lost 3 bases, J lost 8 bases, and 17 bases lay in between. The CDR3 contains 15 residues. CDR3 residues: CASSDFAGAWDEQFF. The CDR3 nucleotides read TGTGCCAGCAGTGATTTTGCGGGGGCATGGGATGAGCAGTTCTTC.

The V gene is TRBV10-3, the J gene TRBJ2-3; the match to TRBD2 covers 7 bases. This CDR3 is 15 amino acids long. Germline V CDR1 and CDR2: ENHRY, SYGVKD. Trimming took 10 bases from V and 0 from J; bases not matched to a gene: 10. As DNA, the CDR3 is TGTGCCACCTTGCCCGCGGGGGAAAGCACAGATACGCAGTATTTT. It codes for CATLPAGESTDTQYF.

The chain combines TRBV4-1 with TRBJ2-7; D is ambiguous. Trimming shortened V by 1 base and J by 3 bases, and 16 bases separated the two germline ends. Germline CDR1 is MGHRA and CDR2 is YSYEKL. The length of the CDR3 is 16 residues. Written as DNA, the CDR3 is TGCGCCAGCAGCCAAGTCCATTCGGTTCCCGACTACGAGCAGTACTTC. Encoded protein: CASSQVHSVPDYEQYF.

This chain links TRBV27 with TRBJ2-5; a weak D match, TRBD2 (5 bases). The CDR3 has 14 amino acids. Germline CDR1 is MNHEY and CDR2 is SMNVEV (reference sequence). Between the trimmed V and J ends, which lost 2 bases and 5 bases, there was a span of 12 bases. DNA for the CDR3: TGTGCCAGCAGTTTAGGTGGGGAGTTGGAGACCCAGTACTTC. Its protein is CASSLGGELETQYF.

The chain is built from TRBV11-3 and TRBJ2-7; D might be TRBD1 or TRBD2, each matching 5 bases. Trimming stripped 3 bases from V and 6 bases from J, with 12 bases between. The CDR3 has 13 amino acids. Germline assignment: CDR1 SGHNT and CDR2 YENEEA. DNA for the CDR3: TGTGCCAGCAGCTTTTATCCCGGGGCCGAGCAGTACTTC. Its protein product is CASSFYPGAEQYF.

The rearrangement uses TRBV7-2 and TRBJ1-5; D gene unclear. Germline CDR1 reads SGHTA; CDR2 reads FQGNSA. The CDR3 runs to 15 residues. The V and J ends lost 2 bases and 0 bases respectively, with 8 bases between them. Here the CDR3 reads CASSLSGYSNQPQHF. In nucleotides, the CDR3 is TGTGCCAGCAGCTTAAGCGGGTATAGCAATCAGCCCCAGCATTTT.

The chain carries TRBV5-1 and TRBJ1-1; 8 bases align to TRBD1. Germline trimming cut 4 bases from V and 4 bases from J; bases unmatched to any gene: 3. This CDR3 spans 13 amino acids. Per germline, CDR1 SGHRS and CDR2 YFSETQ. CDR3 loop: CASSPGQGTEAFF. The CDR3 bases are TGCGCCAGCAGCCCAGGACAGGGCACTGAAGCTTTCTTT. Supplemented by reference TRBV5-1 and TRBJ1-1, the full variable domain reads KAGVTQTPRYLIKTRGQQVTLSCSPISGHRSVSWYQQTPGQGLQFLFEYFSETQRNKGNFPGRFSGRQFSNSRSEMNVSTLELGDSALYLCASSPGQGTEAFFGQGTRLTVV.

The J gene is TRBJ2-7, the V gene TRBV6-5, with unresolved D. The CDR3 totals 14 residues. Per the germline V gene, CDR1 is MNHEY and CDR2 is SVGAGI. V gave up 1 base and J gave up 1 base, with 8 bases separating them. CDR3 region: CASSYYACSYEQYF. The CDR3 bases are TGTGCCAGCAGTTACTATGCATGTTCCTACGAGCAGTACTTC.

V is TRBV13 and J is TRBJ2-7; TRBD2 agrees at 8 bases. This CDR3 is built from 16 residues. The germline V gene encodes CDR1 PRHDT and CDR2 FYEKMQ (reference sequence). Germline trimming cut 4 bases from V and 0 bases from J; bases unmatched to any gene: 8. The CDR3, as DNA: TGTGCCAGCAGCTCATATAGCGGGGAAAGCTCCTACGAGCAGTACTTC. This gives the protein CASSSYSGESSYEQYF.

The V gene is TRBV30, the J gene TRBJ1-6, with unresolved D. The germline V gene encodes CDR1 GTSNPN and CDR2 SVGIG (reference sequence). The CDR3 consists of 13 residues. The germline V and J ends were trimmed by 2 bases and 8 bases, with 10 bases remaining between them. This CDR3 is CAWSRGPYSPLHF. The CDR3 region has the DNA TGTGCCTGGAGTCGCGGGCCCTATTCACCCCTCCACTTT.

The chain is built from TRBV9 and TRBJ2-7, with a weak D call TRBD2 (5 bases). Germline values: CDR1 SGDLS, CDR2 YYNGEE. With 7 bases removed from V and 0 bases from J, the gap between germline ends came to 8 bases. The CDR3 is made up of 12 amino acids. The CDR3 nucleotides are TGTGCCAGCGGAGGATCCTCCTACGAGCAGTACTTC. Translating it yields CASGGSSYEQYF.

V gene TRBV6-1 combines with J gene TRBJ2-7, with TRBD2 matching 9 bases. Germline CDR1 and CDR2: MNHNS and SASEGT. The CDR3 contains 14 residues. The junction had 7 bases not matched to a gene; V was cut back by 6 bases and J by 4 bases. CDR3 bases: TGTGCCAGCAGGGAGGGACTAGCCGCATACGAGCAGTACTTC. Protein: CASREGLAAYEQYF.

The V call is TRBV27, the J call TRBJ1-6, with D possibly being TRBD1 (5 bases). With 7 bases removed from V and 5 bases from J, the gap between germline ends came to 15 bases. The germline V gene encodes CDR1 MNHEY and CDR2 SMNVEV (reference sequence). The CDR3 is 15 residues long. The CDR3 DNA reads as TGTGCCAGCACCTTCCACCGGGACCATAATTCACCCCTCCACTTT. It translates to CASTFHRDHNSPLHF.

The chain has TRBV6-5 and TRBJ1-5; 11 bases match TRBD1. Germline V lookup: CDR1 MNHEY, CDR2 SVGAGI. The CDR3 is made up of 14 amino acids. Trimming at V came to 5 bases and at J to 6 bases, leaving 3 bases not matched to a gene. In DNA form, the CDR3 reads TGTGCCAGCAGTCAGGACAGGGGGCGTCAGCCCCAGCATTTT. It translates to CASSQDRGRQPQHF.

The chain has TRBV10-3 and TRBJ1-2; D call uncertain. Germline loops: CDR1 ENHRY, CDR2 SYGVKD. Between the trimmed V and J ends, which lost 2 bases and 3 bases, there was a span of 7 bases. The CDR3 consists of 13 residues. The CDR3 is CAISEGGYYGYTF. The CDR3 DNA sequence: TGTGCCATCAGTGAGGGTGGGTACTATGGCTACACCTTC.

This clone was detected once. This chain uses TRBV4-2 with TRBJ2-1; either TRBD1 or TRBD2 may fit D (6 bases each). The V gene's germline CDR1 is LGHNA and CDR2 YNFKEQ. The CDR3 runs 18 residues. Trimming took off 0 bases at V and 0 bases at J, with 15 bases between the two ends. This CDR3 reads CASSQDGLGGLSYNEQFF. CDR3 nucleotide sequence: TGTGCCAGCAGCCAAGATGGCCTCGGGGGCCTCTCCTACAATGAGCAGTTCTTC.

The CDR3 nucleotides are TGTGCCAGCAGTTACTCGAGGCAGGGAAATGAAAAACTGTTTTTT. Protein sequence: CASSYSRQGNEKLFF. The rearrangement uses TRBV6-6 and TRBJ1-4; possible D gene TRBD1, 5 bases. The CDR3 loop spans 15 amino acids. Trimming shortened V by 0 bases and J by 5 bases, and 10 bases separated the two germline ends. Germline V CDR1 and CDR2: MNHNY, SVGAGI (reference sequence).

The V gene is TRBV6-1, the J gene TRBJ2-1; possible D gene TRBD2, 6 bases. V shed 0 bases and J shed 0 bases, with 6 bases lying between them. CDR3 size: 15 residues. CDR1 is MNHNS and CDR2 is SASEGT in the germline V gene. The CDR3 region is CASSEASGSYNEQFF. The CDR3 coding sequence is TGTGCCAGCAGTGAAGCTAGCGGCTCCTACAATGAGCAGTTCTTC.

V is TRBV2 and J is TRBJ2-1, with 7 bases identical to TRBD2. Looked up from germline, CDR1 is SNHLY and CDR2 is FYNNEI. The ends lost 4 bases at V and 1 base at J; junction bases unmatched: 4. The CDR3 totals 15 residues. The CDR3 protein is CASSAWGGSYNEQFF. DNA for the CDR3: TGTGCCAGCAGTGCTTGGGGGGGTTCCTACAATGAGCAGTTCTTC.

This clone was seen a single time. This chain joins TRBV27 and TRBJ2-3; TRBD2 aligns across 10 bases. Trimming removed 3 bases from V and 5 bases from J; junction bases left unmatched: 5. Germline V lookup: CDR1 MNHEY, CDR2 SMNVEV (reference sequence). CDR3 length: 15 amino acids. In nucleotides, the CDR3 is TGTGCCAGCAGTTTTACTAGCGGGGTTTTAGATACGCAGTATTTT. Its translation is CASSFTSGVLDTQYF.